The clone carrying this T cell receptor beta chain was picked up a small number of times. This record comes from a study of immune heterogeneity within non-small cell lung tumors. The template for each sample was 600 ng of genomic DNA, which had been extracted from bulk tumor tissue. The authors collected several far-apart biopsies from each primary tumor during surgery. It was patients with untreated, newly diagnosed non-small cell lung cancer who underwent curative surgery. Study donors were patients with a new diagnosis of non-small cell lung cancer who underwent surgery with curative intent. A multiplex PCR containing 32 V primers and 13 J primers was used to amplify TCR beta CDR3. TCRdb fed the multiplex PCR reads into MiXCR, producing one record per CDR3 protein. The sample lists about 2,700 distinct CDR3 sequences, 45% to 55% occurring once. The CDR3 has 15 amino acids. V shed 2 bases and J 4 bases; nucleotides not matched to a gene: 3. Germline V gene sequence: CDR1 MNHEY, CDR2 SVGEGT.

The sequenced material came from lung tumor tissue. The J gene is TRBJ2-3, the V gene TRBV6-2 or TRBV6-3, with 10 bases identical to TRBD2. The clonotype was recovered from a man aged 55 to 70 with non-small cell lung cancer. The CDR3 reads CASSYSLAGADTQYF. For the CDR3, the DNA is TGTGCCAGCAGTTACAGTCTAGCGGGAGCAGATACGCAGTATTTT.